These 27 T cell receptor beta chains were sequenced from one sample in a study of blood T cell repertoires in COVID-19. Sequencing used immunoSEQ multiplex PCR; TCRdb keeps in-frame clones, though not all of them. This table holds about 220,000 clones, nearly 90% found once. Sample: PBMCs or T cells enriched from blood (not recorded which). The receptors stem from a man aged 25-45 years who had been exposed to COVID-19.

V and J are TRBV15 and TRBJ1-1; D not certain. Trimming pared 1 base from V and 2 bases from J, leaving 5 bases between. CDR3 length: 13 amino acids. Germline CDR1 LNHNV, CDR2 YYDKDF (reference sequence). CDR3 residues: CATSRAINTEAFF. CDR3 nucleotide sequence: TGTGCCACCAGCAGAGCAATTAACACTGAAGCTTTCTTT. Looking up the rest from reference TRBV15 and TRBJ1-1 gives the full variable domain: DAMVIQNPRYQVTQFGKPVTLSCSQTLNHNVMYWYQQKSSQAPKLLFHYYDKDFNNEADTPDNFQSRRPNTSFCFLDIRSPGLGDTAMYLCATSRAINTEAFFGQGTRLTVV.

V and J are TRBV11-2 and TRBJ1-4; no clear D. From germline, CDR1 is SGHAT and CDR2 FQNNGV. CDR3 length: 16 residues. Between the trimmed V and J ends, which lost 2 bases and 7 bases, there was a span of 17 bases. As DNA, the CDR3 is TGTGCCAGCAGCTTATACTTGCCGGGTATGAGTGAAAAACTGTTTTTT. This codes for CASSLYLPGMSEKLFF.

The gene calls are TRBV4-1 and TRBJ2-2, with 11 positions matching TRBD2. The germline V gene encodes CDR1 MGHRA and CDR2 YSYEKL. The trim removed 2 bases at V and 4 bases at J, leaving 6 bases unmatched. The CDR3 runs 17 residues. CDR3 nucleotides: TGCGCCAGCAGCCAACACTCTAGCGGGGGGCGCACCGGGGAGCTGTTTTTT. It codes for CASSQHSSGGRTGELFF.

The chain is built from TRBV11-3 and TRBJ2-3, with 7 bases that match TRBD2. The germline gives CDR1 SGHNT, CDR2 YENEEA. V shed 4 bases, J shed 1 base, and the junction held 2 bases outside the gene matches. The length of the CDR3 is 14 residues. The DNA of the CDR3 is TGTGCCAGCAGCTCTGGGGGGGGCACAGATACGCAGTATTTT. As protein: CASSSGGGTDTQYF.

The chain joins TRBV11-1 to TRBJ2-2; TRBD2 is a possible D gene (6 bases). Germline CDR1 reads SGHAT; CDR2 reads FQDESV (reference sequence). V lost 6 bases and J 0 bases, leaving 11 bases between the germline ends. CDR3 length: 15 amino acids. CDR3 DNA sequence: TGTGCCAGCAGGCAGCCGGGGGCGAACACCGGGGAGCTGTTTTTT. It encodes CASRQPGANTGELFF. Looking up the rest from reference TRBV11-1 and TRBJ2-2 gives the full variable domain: EAEVAQSPRYKITEKSQAVAFWCDPISGHATLYWYRQILGQGPELLVQFQDESVVDDSQLPKDRFSAERLKGVDSTLKIQPAELGDSAMYLCASRQPGANTGELFFGEGSRLTVL.

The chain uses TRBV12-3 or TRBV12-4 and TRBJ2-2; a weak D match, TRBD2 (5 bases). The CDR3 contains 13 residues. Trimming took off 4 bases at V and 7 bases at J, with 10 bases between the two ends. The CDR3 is CASSWRIDGELFF. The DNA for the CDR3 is TGTGCCAGCAGTTGGAGGATAGACGGGGAGCTGTTTTTT.

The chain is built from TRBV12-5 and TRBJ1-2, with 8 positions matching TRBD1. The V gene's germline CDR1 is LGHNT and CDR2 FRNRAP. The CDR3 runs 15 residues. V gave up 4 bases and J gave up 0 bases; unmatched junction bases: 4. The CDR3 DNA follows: TGTGCTAGTGGTTCTCCGACAGGGGCTAACTATGGCTACACCTTC. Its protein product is CASGSPTGANYGYTF.

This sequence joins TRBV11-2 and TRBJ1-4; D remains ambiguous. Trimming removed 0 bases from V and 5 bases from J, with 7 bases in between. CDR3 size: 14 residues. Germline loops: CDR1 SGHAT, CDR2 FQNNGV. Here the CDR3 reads CASSLERINEKLFF. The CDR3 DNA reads TGTGCCAGCAGCTTAGAGAGGATCAATGAAAAACTGTTTTTT.

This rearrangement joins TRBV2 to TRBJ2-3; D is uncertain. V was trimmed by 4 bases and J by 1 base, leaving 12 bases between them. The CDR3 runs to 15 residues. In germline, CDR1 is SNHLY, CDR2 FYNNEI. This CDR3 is CASSARNRGTDTQYF. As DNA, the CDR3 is TGTGCCAGCAGTGCACGTAACAGAGGCACAGATACGCAGTATTTT.

The CDR3 DNA is TGTGCCAGCAGTTACTCCGGGACAGGGTTCTACGAGCAGTACTTC. Protein: CASSYSGTGFYEQYF. The genes are TRBV6-5 and TRBJ2-7; TRBD1 aligns across 9 bases. The V gene's germline CDR1 is MNHEY and CDR2 SVGAGI. The CDR3 extends over 15 amino acids. Losses at the gene ends were 0 bases for V and 3 bases for J; bases not matched to a gene: 3.

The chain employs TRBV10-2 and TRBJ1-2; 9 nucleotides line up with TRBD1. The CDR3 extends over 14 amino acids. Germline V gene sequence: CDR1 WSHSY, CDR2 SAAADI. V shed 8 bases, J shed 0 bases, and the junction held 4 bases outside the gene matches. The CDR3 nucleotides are TGCGCCAGCGGCGACAGGGGGTCTAACTATGGCTACACCTTC. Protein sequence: CASGDRGSNYGYTF.

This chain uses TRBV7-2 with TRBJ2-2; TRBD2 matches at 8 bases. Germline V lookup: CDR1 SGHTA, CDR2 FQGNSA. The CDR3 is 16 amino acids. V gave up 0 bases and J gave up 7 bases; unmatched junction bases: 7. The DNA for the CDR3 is TGTGCCAGCAGCTTAGCGCTTGCGGGGGGCTTCGGGGAGCTGTTTTTT. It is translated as CASSLALAGGFGELFF. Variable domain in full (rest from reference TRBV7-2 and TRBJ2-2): GAGVSQSPSNKVTEKGKDVELRCDPISGHTALYWYRQSLGQGLEFLIYFQGNSAPDKSGLPSDRFSAERTGGSVSTLTIQRTQQEDSAVYLCASSLALAGGFGELFFGEGSRLTVL.

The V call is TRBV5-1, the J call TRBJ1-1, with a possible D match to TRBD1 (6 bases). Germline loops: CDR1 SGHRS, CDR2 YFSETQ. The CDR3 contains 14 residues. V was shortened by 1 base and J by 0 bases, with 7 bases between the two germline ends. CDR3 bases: TGCGCCAGCAGCTTGCCAGGGGTGAACACTGAAGCTTTCTTT. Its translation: CASSLPGVNTEAFF.

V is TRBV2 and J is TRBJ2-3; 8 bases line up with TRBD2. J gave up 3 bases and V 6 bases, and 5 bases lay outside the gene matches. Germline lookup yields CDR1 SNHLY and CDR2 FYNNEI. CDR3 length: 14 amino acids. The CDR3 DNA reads TGTGCCAGCAGGGGGGCTAGCGGGACAGATACGCAGTATTTT. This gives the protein CASRGASGTDTQYF.

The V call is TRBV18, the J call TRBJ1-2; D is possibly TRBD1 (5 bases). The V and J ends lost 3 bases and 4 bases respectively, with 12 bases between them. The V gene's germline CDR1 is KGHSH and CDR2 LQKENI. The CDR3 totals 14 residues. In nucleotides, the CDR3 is TGTGCCAGCTCACCGCCAGGGATAATCTATGGCTACACCTTC. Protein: CASSPPGIIYGYTF.

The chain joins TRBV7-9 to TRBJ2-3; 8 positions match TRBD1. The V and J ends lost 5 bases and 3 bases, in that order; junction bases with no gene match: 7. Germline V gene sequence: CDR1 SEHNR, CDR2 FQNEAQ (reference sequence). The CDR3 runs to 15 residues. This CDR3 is CASSPADRVTDTQYF. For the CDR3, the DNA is TGTGCCAGCAGCCCAGCGGACAGGGTGACAGATACGCAGTATTTT.

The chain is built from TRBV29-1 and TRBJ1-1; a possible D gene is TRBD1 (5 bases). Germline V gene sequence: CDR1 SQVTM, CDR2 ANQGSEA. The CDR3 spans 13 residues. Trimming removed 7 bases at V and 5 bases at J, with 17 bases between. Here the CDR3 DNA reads TGCAGCGGGCAGGGCCTCCTCGGGACTGAAGCTTTCTTT. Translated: CSGQGLLGTEAFF.

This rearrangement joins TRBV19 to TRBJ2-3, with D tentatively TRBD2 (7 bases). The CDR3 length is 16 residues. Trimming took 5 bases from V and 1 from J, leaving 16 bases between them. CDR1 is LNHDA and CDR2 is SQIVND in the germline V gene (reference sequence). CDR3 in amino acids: CASSGGGRVGTDTQYF. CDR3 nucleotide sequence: TGTGCCAGTAGTGGGGGGGGCAGGGTAGGCACAGATACGCAGTATTTT.

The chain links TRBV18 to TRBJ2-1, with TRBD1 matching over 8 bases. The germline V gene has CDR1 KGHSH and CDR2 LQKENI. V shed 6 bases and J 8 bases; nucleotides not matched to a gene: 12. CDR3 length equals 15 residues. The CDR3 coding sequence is TGTGCCAGCTCTCAGGGGCAGGGGGCTTGGTATGAGCAGTTCTTC. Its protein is CASSQGQGAWYEQFF.

CDR3 coding DNA: TGTGCCTGGAGTTCAACCGGACATTTCTCTGGAAACACCATATATTTT. This encodes CAWSSTGHFSGNTIYF. The V and J genes are TRBV30 and TRBJ1-3; maybe TRBD1 (5 bases). Deletions cut 2 bases from V and 0 bases from J, with 14 bases between. The V gene's germline CDR1 is GTSNPN and CDR2 SVGIG (reference sequence). This CDR3 comprises 16 residues. The complete variable domain, with remaining parts taken from reference TRBV30 and TRBJ1-3, reads SQTIHQWPATLVQPVGSPLSLECTVEGTSNPNLYWYRQAAGRGLQLLFYSVGIGQISSEVPQNLSASRPQDRQFILSSKKLLLSDSGFYLCAWSSTGHFSGNTIYFGEGSWLTVV.

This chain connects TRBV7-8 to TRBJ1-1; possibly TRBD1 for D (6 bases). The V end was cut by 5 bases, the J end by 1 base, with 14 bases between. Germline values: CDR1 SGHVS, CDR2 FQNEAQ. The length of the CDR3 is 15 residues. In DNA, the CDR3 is TGTGCCAGCAGCACAACGCCGGGACAGAACACTGAAGCTTTCTTT. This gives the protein CASSTTPGQNTEAFF.

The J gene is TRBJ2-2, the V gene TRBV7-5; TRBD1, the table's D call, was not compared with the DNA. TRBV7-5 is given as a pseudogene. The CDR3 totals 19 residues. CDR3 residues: CVRSLLRGSRINTTGELFF. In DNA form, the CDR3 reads TGTGTCAGAAGCTTACTCAGGGGCTCACGCATAAATACAACCGGGGAGCTGTTTTTT.

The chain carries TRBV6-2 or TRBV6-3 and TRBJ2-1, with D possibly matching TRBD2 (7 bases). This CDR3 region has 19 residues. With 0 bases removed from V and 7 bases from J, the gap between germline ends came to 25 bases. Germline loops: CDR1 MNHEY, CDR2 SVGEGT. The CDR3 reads CASSYSTRGVRRGGNEQFF. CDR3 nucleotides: TGTGCCAGCAGTTACTCGACACGCGGTGTGCGAAGGGGGGGGAATGAGCAGTTCTTC.

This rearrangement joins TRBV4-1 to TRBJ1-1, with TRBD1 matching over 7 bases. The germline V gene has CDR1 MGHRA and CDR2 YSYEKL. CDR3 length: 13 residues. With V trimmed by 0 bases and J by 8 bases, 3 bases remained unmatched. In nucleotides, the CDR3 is TGCGCCAGCAGCCAAGATGAGGGACAGGAAGCTTTCTTT. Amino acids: CASSQDEGQEAFF.

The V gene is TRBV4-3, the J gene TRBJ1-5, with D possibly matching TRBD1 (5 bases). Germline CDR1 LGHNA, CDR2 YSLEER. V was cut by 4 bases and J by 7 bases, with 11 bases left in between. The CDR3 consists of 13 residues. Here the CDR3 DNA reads TGCGCCAGCAGCCGTGACAGTGGACAGCCCCAGCATTTT. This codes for CASSRDSGQPQHF.

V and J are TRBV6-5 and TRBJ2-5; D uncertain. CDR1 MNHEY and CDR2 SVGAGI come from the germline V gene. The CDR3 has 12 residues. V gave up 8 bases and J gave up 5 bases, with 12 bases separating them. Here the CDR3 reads CASGTRYETQYF. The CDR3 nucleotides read TGTGCCAGCGGTACCCGGTACGAGACCCAGTACTTC.

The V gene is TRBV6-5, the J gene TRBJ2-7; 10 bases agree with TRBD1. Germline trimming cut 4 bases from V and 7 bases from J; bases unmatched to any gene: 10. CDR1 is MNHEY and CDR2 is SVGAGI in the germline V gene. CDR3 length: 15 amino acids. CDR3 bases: TGTGCCAGCAGTTCCAGACAGGGGGCGTCGAGGGAGCAGTACTTC. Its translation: CASSSRQGASREQYF.